The present T cell receptor beta chain was sequenced within a study of identical twins. TCRdb passed the 5' RACE reads through MiXCR, listing each CDR3 protein once. This sample has about 470,000 distinct CDR3 sequences, with about 24% found just once. Concerning this clonotype: Its antigen is still unknown.

CDR3 length equals 16 residues. V gave up 3 bases and J gave up 10 bases; unmatched junction bases: 13. Germline values: CDR1 MNHEY, CDR2 SMNVEV (reference sequence). Findings and limits, study-wide: Models predicted too little out-of-frame TCR alpha sharing in monozygotic twins.

The sample was also reused in another study, on T cells expressing NK-cell markers.

The clonotype originates from a woman aged 18-29 years in good health. The material sequenced was CD4+ T cells sorted from blood. The genes are TRBV27 and TRBJ2-1; 9 bases map to TRBD2. The DNA for the CDR3 is TGTGCCAGCAGTTTCTTTAGCGGGAGAATAGGGAGCGAGCAGTTCTTC. As protein: CASSFFSGRIGSEQFF.